The sample holds many counts of the clone carrying this T cell receptor (beta chain). The entry originates in a study of Graves' ophthalmopathy and Graves' hyperthyroidism. The PBMCs used were ones drawn from about 9.2 ml of fresh peripheral blood. CDR1 is SGHTA and CDR2 is FQGNSA in the germline V gene. CDR3 length: 15 residues. Trimming removed 3 bases from V and 2 bases from J; junction bases left unmatched: 6. TCR beta CDR3 amplification used RNA transcripts. The library came from an HTBI-primed first-round RT-PCR and a second-round multiplex PCR. TCRdb re-derived calls from the multiplex PCR reads in MiXCR, one entry per CDR3 protein. Of hundreds of thousands of distinct CDR3 sequences listed, 22% are singletons.

The sample comprised peripheral blood. This TCR came from a woman between 18 and 29 years old with stable Graves' hyperthyroidism. Some clones in this sample may be carry-over from other donors' samples. The chain employs TRBV7-2 and TRBJ2-7, with TRBD1 matching over 8 bases. The CDR3 nucleotides are TGTGCCAGCAGCTTTCTCGGCAGGGGGCCCTACGAGCAGTACTTC. It encodes CASSFLGRGPYEQYF.